This entry concerns a single T cell receptor (beta chain). The antigen remains unidentified. The PCR had 60 Vbeta and 13 Jbeta primers. TCRdb's copy holds only in-frame clones and misses some; the assay was immunoSEQ multiplex PCR. The sample has 120,000 to 150,000 clones, approximately 57% seen once. CDR3 size: 13 residues. Germline CDR1 reads LNHDA; CDR2 reads SQIVND (reference sequence). Trimming removed 6 bases at V and 6 bases at J, with 12 bases between. The source of the sample is a study of cytomegalovirus exposure and HLA in healthy donors. Study-level points and caveats: The authors confirmed in vitro that a few CMV-associated chains were specific for CMV antigens.

Sample: PBMCs. V gene TRBV19 combines with J gene TRBJ2-1, with a tentative D call TRBD1 (5 bases). This clonotype originated in a male donor in good health and CMV-seronegative. CDR3 sequence (DNA): TGTGCCAGTAGGTTGATAGGGGTCAATGAGCAGTTCTTC. Translating it yields CASRLIGVNEQFF.